This T cell receptor beta chain is drawn from a study of cytomegalovirus exposure and HLA in healthy donors. Study-level findings and limits: A previous analysis found most TCR beta V segments productive roughly 87% or roughly 30% of the time. There were 164 TCR beta chains listed as cytomegalovirus-associated.

Losses at the gene ends were 1 base for V and 3 bases for J; bases not matched to a gene: 3. The CDR3 contains 15 residues. Germline loops: CDR1 MNHEY, CDR2 SMNVEV (reference sequence). The primer mix had 60 Vbeta and 13 Jbeta primers. Sequencing used immunoSEQ multiplex PCR; TCRdb keeps in-frame clones, though not all of them. The sample shows under 130,000 clones, 74% of them seen only once. Notes on this clone: Its target is unknown.

V is TRBV27 and J is TRBJ2-3, with TRBD2 matching over 8 bases. The receptor was derived from a man aged 50 to 60 in good health and CMV-seropositive. Sequenced: PBMCs. The CDR3 loop is CASSLYSGTTDTQYF. CDR3 nucleotide sequence: TGTGCCAGCAGTTTATATAGCGGGACAACAGATACGCAGTATTTT.